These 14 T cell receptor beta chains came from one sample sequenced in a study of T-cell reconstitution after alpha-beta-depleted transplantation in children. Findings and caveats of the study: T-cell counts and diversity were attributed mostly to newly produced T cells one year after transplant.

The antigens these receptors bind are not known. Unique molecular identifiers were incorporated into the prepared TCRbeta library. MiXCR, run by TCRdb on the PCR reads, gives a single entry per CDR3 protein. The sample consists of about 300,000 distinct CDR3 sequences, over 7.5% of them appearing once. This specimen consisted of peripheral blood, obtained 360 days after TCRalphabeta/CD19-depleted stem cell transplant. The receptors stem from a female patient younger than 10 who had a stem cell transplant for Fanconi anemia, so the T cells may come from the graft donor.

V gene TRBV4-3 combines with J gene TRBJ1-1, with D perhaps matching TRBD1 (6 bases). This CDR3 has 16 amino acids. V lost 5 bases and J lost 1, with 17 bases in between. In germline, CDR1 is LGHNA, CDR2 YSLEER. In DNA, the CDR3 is TGCGCCAGCAGCTCCGGGACACCCCCAAGGAACACTGAAGCTTTCTTT. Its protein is CASSSGTPPRNTEAFF.

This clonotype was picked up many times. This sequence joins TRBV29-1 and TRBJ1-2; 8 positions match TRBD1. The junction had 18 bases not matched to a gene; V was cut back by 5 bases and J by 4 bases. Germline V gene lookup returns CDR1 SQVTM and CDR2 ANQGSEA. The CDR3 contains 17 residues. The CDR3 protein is CSVFWEVGQASPYGYTF. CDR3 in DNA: TGCAGCGTTTTTTGGGAGGTGGGACAGGCCAGCCCCTATGGCTACACCTTC.

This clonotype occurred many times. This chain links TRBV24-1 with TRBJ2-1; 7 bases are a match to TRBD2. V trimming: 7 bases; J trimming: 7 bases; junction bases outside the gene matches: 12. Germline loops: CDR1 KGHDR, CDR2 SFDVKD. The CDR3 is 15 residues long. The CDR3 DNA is TGTGCCACCAGGGGCGGCGGGGGAGGAGGGAATGAGCAGTTCTTC. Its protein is CATRGGGGGGNEQFF.

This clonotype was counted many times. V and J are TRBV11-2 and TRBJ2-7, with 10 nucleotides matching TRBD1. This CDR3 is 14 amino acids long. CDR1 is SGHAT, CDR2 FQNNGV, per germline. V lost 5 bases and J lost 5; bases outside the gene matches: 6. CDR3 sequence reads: CASSPGTGEDEQYF. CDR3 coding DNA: TGTGCCAGCAGCCCGGGGACAGGGGAGGACGAGCAGTACTTC.

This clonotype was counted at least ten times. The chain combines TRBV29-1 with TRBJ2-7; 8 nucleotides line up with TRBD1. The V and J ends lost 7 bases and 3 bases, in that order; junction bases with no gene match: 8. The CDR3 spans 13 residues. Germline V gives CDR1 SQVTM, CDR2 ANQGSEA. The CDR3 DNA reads TGCAGCGGTGGACAGGGTGGAGGCTACGAGCAGTACTTC. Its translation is CSGGQGGGYEQYF.

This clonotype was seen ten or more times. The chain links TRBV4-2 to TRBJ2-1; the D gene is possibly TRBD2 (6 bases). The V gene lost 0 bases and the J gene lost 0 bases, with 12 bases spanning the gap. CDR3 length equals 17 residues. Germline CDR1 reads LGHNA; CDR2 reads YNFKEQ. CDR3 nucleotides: TGTGCCAGCAGCCAAGAACCAGCGGGTAGCTCCTACAATGAGCAGTTCTTC. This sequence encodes CASSQEPAGSSYNEQFF.

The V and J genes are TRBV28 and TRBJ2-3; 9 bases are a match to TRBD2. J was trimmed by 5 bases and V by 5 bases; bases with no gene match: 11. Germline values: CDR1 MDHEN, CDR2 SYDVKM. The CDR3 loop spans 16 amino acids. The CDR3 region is CASSLDGGGEEDTQYF. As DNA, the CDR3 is TGTGCCAGCAGTCTTGACGGCGGGGGGGAAGAAGATACGCAGTATTTT. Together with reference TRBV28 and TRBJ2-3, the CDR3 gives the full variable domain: DVKVTQSSRYLVKRTGEKVFLECVQDMDHENMFWYRQDPGLGLRLIYFSYDVKMKEKGDIPEGYSVSREKKERFSLILESASTNQTSMYLCASSLDGGGEEDTQYFGPGTRLTVL.

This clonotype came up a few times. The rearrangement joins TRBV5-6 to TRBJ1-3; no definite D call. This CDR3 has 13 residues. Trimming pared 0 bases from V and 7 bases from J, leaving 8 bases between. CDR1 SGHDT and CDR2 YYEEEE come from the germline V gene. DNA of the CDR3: TGTGCCAGCAGCTTGGTAGCAAGGAACACCATATATTTT. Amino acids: CASSLVARNTIYF.

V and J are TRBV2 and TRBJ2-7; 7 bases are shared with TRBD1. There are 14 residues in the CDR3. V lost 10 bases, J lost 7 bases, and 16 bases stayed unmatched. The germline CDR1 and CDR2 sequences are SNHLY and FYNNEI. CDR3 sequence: CATPSTGTDREQYF. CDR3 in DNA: TGTGCCACCCCTTCCACCGGGACAGATAGGGAGCAGTACTTC.

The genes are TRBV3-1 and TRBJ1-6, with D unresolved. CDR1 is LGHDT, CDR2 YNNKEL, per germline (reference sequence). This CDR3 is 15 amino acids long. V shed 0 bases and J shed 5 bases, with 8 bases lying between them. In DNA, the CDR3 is TGTGCCAGCAGCCAAGAACCGTTACATAATTCACCCCTCCACTTT. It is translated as CASSQEPLHNSPLHF.

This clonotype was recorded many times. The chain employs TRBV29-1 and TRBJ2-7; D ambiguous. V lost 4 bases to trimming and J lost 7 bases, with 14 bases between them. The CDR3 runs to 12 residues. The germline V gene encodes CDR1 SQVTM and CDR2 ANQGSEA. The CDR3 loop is CSVGVSLVEQYF. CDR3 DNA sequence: TGCAGCGTTGGGGTATCGCTAGTGGAGCAGTACTTC.

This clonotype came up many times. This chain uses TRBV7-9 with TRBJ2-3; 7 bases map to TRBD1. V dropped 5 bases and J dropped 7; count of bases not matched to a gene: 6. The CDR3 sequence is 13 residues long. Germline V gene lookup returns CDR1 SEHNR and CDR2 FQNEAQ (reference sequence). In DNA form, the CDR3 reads TGTGCCAGCAGCGACACAGGGGTAAATACGCAGTATTTT. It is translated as CASSDTGVNTQYF.

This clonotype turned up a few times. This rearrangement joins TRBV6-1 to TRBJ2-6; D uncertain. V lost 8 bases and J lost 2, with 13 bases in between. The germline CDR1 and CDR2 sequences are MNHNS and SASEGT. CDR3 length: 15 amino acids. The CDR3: CASHRLGPGANVLTF. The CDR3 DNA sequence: TGTGCCAGCCACCGACTCGGGCCTGGGGCCAACGTCCTGACTTTC.

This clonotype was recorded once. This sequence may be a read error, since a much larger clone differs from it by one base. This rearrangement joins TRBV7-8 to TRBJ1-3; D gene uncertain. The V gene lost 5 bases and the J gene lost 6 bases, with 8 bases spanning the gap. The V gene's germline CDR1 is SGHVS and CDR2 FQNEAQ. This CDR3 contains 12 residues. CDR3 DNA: TGTGCCAGCAGCCCAGCTGCAAACACCATATATTTT. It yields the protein CASSPAANTIYF. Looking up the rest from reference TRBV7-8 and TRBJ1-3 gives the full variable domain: GAGVSQSPRYKVAKRGQDVALRCDPISGHVSLFWYQQALGQGPEFLTYFQNEAQLDKSGLPSDRFFAERPEGSVSTLKIQRTQQEDSAVYLCASSPAANTIYFGEGSWLTVV.